This T cell receptor beta chain appears in the sequencing data of a study of blood T cell repertoires in COVID-19 (dated by TCRdb to between 2020 and 2021). Broadly, across the study: Samples covering the acute and convalescent phases of COVID-19 were provided by collaborators in the United States, Italy and Spain. The material from the prospective study consisted of cDNA or gDNA derived from T cells, B-cell-depleted T cells, or PBMCs. The dataset comprised deeply sampled blood TCRbeta repertoires from subjects exposed to, actively infected with, or recovered from COVID-19. The repertoires were made available in a free public database intended to serve as a resource for research on the immune response to SARS-CoV-2. Samples came from the ongoing ImmuneRACE study (first 160 participants) plus 1,254 subjects from 6 global collaborators. Nearly every sample came with metadata listing a de-identified subject ID, COVID-19 status, age in years and sex. Where available, HLA class I and class II types were obtained from metadata supplied by the sample provider rather than from assay-based typing. What the work shows at the level of the full study, not this receptor alone: How much clinical and demographic metadata was included differed by source and by participant, and the metadata was provided uncurated.

Per the germline V gene, KGHSH is the CDR1 and LQKENI is the CDR2. From the cysteine up to the phenylalanine, the CDR3 has a length of 13 residues. The entry retains the CDR3 DNA only, 39 bases that are in frame from base 1. The junction shows trimming of 5 bases on V and 3 bases on J, plus 8 bases between the germline ends. The collaborating institutions used their own protocols to collect whole blood in K2EDTA tubes. For TCRbeta analysis, collaborator samples were shipped as frozen whole blood, as isolated PBMCs, or as DNA extracted from either sample type. The immunoSEQ Assay, a bias-controlled multiplex PCR, was used to amplify TCRbeta CDR3 regions from genomic DNA. Per the original workflow: Nucleated cell counts per sample were estimated from amplification of reference gene primers within the assay. To quantify the absolute abundance of each unique TCRbeta CDR3 rearrangement, sequence reads were collapsed and filtered. For each sample, productive Simpson clonality was calculated by taking the square root of Simpson's diversity index across productive rearrangements. This is the immuneACCESS table as TCRdb keeps it, with only in-frame sequences that have V and J called. A part of the clones is gone; compared with another copy, unresolved V genes explain less than half, and the rest is unexplained. The V and J calls and clone size are taken from that table; D and trimming were inferred from the DNA. The sample table shows under 200,000 clones, and about 85% are seen once. 9.8% of the sample goes to the ten largest clones.

Note on this clone: No antigen is known for it. There are no base qualities to consult, and no much larger clone falls within one base.

The origin of this receptor is an elderly woman with acute or convalescent COVID-19. Sequencing input: peripheral blood. This sequence uses TRBV18 and TRBJ1-3, and possibly TRBD1, on 6 matching bases. The DNA sequence reads TGTGCCAGCTCAACAGGGTTTGGAAACACCATATATTTT. Translated, this is CASSTGFGNTIYF.